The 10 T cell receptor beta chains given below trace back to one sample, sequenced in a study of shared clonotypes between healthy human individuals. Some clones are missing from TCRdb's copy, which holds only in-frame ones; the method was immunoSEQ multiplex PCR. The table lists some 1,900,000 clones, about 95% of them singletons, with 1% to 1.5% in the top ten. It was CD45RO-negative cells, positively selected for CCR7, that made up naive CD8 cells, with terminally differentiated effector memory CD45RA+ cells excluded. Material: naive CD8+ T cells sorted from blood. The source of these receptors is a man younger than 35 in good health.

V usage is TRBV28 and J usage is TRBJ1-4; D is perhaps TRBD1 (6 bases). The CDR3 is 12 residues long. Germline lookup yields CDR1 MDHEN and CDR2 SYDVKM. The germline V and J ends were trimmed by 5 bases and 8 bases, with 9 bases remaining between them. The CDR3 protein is CASSTTGEKLFF. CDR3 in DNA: TGTGCCAGCAGTACTACAGGGGAAAAACTGTTTTTT.

CDR3 in amino acids: CASSLCPYCEQYF. The CDR3 DNA reads TGTGCCAGCAGCTTGTGTCCATACTGCGAGCAGTACTTC. The chain carries TRBV13 and TRBJ2-7, with D unresolved. In germline, CDR1 is PRHDT, CDR2 FYEKMQ (reference sequence). The CDR3 length is 13 residues. Trimming removed 3 bases at V and 6 bases at J, with 12 bases between.

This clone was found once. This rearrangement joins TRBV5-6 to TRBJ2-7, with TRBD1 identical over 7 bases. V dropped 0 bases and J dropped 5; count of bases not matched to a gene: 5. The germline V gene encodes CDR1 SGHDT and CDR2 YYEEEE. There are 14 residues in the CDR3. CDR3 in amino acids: CASSLEGALHEQYF. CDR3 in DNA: TGTGCCAGCAGCTTGGAGGGGGCTCTCCACGAGCAGTACTTC.

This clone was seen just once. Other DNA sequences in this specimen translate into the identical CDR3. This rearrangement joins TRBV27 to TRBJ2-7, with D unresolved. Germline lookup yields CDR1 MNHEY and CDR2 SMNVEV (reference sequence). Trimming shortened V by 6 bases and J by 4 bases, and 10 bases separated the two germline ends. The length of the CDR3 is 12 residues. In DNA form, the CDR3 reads TGTGCCAGCAGCCCTTCGGGTTACGAGCAGTACTTC. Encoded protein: CASSPSGYEQYF.

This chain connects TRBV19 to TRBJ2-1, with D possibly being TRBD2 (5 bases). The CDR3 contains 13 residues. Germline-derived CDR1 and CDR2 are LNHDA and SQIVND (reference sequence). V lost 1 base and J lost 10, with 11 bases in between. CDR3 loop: CASSIALVDEQFF. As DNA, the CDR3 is TGTGCCAGTAGTATAGCACTAGTGGACGAGCAGTTCTTC. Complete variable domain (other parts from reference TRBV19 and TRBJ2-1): DGGITQSPKYLFRKEGQNVTLSCEQNLNHDAMYWYRQDPGQGLRLIYYSQIVNDFQKGDIAEGYSVSREKKESFPLTVTSAQKNPTAFYLCASSIALVDEQFFGPGTRLTVL.

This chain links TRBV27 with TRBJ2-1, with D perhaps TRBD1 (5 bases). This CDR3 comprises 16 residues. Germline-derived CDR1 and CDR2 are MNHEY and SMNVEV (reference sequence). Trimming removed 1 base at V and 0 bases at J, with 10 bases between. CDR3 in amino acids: CASSLYAQGSYNEQFF. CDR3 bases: TGTGCCAGCAGTTTATACGCCCAGGGCTCCTACAATGAGCAGTTCTTC.

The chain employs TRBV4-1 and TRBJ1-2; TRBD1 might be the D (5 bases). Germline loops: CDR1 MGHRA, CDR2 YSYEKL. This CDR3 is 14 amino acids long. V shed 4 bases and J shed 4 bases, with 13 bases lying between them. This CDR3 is CASSRLGDFYGYTF. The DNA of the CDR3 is TGCGCCAGCAGCCGATTAGGGGATTTCTATGGCTACACCTTC.

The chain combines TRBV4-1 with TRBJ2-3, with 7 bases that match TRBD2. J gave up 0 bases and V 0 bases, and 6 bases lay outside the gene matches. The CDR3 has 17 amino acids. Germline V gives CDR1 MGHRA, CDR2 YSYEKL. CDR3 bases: TGCGCCAGCAGCCAAGATCAGGCTAGCGGCAGCACAGATACGCAGTATTTT. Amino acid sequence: CASSQDQASGSTDTQYF.

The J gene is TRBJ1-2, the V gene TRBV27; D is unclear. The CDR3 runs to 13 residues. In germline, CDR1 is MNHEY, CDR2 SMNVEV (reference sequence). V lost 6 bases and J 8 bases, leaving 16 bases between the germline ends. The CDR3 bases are TGTGCCAGCAGAGACGACCTGCCCTGGGGCTACACCTTC. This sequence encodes CASRDDLPWGYTF.

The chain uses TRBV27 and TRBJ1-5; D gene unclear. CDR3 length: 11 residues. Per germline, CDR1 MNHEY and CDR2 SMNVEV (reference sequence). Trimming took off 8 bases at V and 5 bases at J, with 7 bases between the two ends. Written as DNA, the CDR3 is TGTGCCAGCGGGTCGGATCAGCCCCAGCATTTT. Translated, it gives CASGSDQPQHF.